The TCR beta chain under discussion was sequenced for a study of shared clonotypes between healthy human individuals. Study background: Researchers assigned three CD4 naive, three CD4 memory, two CD8 naive and one CD8 memory plate to each donor.

Study-wide findings and caveats: Unshared clonotypes carried lower generation probabilities than those common to all four donors.

The trim removed 5 bases at V and 5 bases at J, leaving 7 bases unmatched. The germline CDR1 and CDR2 sequences are MDHEN and SYDVKM. The CDR3 length is 14 residues. CD45RO negativity and positive selection for CCR7 defined naive CD8 cells, a population that excluded terminally differentiated effector memory CD45RA+ cells. This clone occurred once. Its cognate antigen is unknown. Per sorted-subset replicate PCR, input was approximately 180 ng DNA, representing tens of thousands of T cell genomes. Clones were sequenced by immunoSEQ multiplex PCR, and TCRdb holds only the in-frame ones, with some missing. The table lists under 700,000 clones, approximately 95% of them singletons.

The sequencing sample was made of naive CD8+ T cells sorted from blood. V is TRBV28 and J is TRBJ2-7, with 9 bases lining up with TRBD1. The clonotype originates from a woman aged 25 to 39 in good health. The CDR3 DNA is TGTGCCAGCAGTAGGGGACAGGGTATCCACGAGCAGTACTTC. Its protein is CASSRGQGIHEQYF.